The present T cell receptor (beta chain) was sequenced within a study of CD8 T cells in ankylosing spondylitis. Whole-study results and caveats: In synovial fluid and blood from reactive arthritis, some motif variants were previously reported. Reportedly, significant enrichment of disease-linked clones occurred in matched ankylosing spondylitis synovial fluid. Disease-linked clones were CD8+ and relatively rare in peripheral blood. What seemed typical of ankylosing spondylitis blood was a TCR beta motif built from fewer than ten highly homologous variants.

Worth noting for this clonotype: Antigen: not known.

One entry per CDR3 protein results from TCRdb running MiXCR on the 5' RACE reads. The data show 250,000 or so distinct CDR3 sequences, roughly 18% seen once. The V and J ends lost 3 bases and 8 bases, in that order; junction bases with no gene match: 7. This CDR3 contains 15 residues. The sequencing input was blood, either unsorted or a sorted T cell fraction (not recorded which). The TCR originated in a male donor with ankylosing spondylitis or in good health (not recorded which). The chain uses TRBV12-3 or TRBV12-4 and TRBJ2-1, with TRBD2 matching over 10 bases. The CDR3 region is CASSLGGGLAYEQFF. In nucleotides, the CDR3 is TGTGCCAGCAGTTTGGGGGGGGGACTAGCGTATGAGCAGTTCTTC.